This record covers a single TCR beta chain. Its antigen is undetermined. From germline, CDR1 is SGHNT and CDR2 YENEEA. V lost 3 bases, J lost 6 bases, and 12 bases lay in between. The CDR3 totals 13 residues. The data are from a study of T cells after yellow fever vaccination. Broader study findings: Weaker overall was a secondary response that nonetheless peaked faster, on day 5 versus 15. Booster samples showed a return of most primary-vaccination clones (around 96% CD4, 85% to 90% CD8).

5'RACE template switching generated TCR cDNA, adding a universal primer site and UMIs. A single record per CDR3 protein comes from TCRdb applying MiXCR to the 5' RACE reads. In the table there are 450,000 to 600,000 distinct CDR3 sequences, roughly 17% of which are singletons. This chain links TRBV11-3 with TRBJ2-7, with no clear D. The starting material was PBMCs, obtained 5 to 6 days after the first yellow fever vaccination. The TCR was taken from a man aged 18 to 29 who received the YFV17D yellow fever vaccine. The CDR3 loop is CASSFVVEGEQYF. Written as DNA, the CDR3 is TGTGCCAGCAGCTTCGTGGTAGAAGGCGAGCAGTACTTC.